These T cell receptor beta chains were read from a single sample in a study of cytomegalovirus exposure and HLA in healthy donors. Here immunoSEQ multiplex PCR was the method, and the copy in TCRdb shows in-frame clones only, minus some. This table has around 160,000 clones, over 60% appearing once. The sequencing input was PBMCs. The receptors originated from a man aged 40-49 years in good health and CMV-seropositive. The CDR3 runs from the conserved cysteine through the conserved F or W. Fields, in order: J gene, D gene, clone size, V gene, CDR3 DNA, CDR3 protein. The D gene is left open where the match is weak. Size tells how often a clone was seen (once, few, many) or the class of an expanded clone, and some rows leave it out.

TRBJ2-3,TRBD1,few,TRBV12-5,TGTGCTAGTGGTTCCGGGACAGGGGGAAACGTAGATACGCAGTATTTT,CASGSGTGGNVDTQYF
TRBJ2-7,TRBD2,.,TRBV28,TGTGCCAGCAGTTTTTTAGCGGGAGGATCCTACGAGCAGTACTTC,CASSFLAGGSYEQYF
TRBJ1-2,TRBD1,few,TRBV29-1,TGCAGCGTTGCCCAACAGGGGATAGGCTACACCTTC,CSVAQQGIGYTF
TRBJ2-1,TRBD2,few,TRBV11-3,TGTGCCAGCAGCTTAGCCGGGACTAACTACAATGAGCAGTTCTTC,CASSLAGTNYNEQFF
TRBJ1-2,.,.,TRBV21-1,TGTGCCAGCAGCAAAGAGAGGGGAAGGACAGGGGGCTATGGCTACACCTTC,CASSKERGRTGGYGYTF
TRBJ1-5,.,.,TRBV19,TGTGCCAGTAGTATTTGGGGGACTGACAATCAGCCCCAGCATTTT,CASSIWGTDNQPQHF
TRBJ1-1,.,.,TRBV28,TGTGCCAGCAGTTCAAGGGCGGGGAAGCCTGAAGCTTTCTTT,CASSSRAGKPEAFF
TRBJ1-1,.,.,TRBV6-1,TGTGCCAGCCCGCCCTATCCAAACACTGAAGCTTTCTTT,CASPPYPNTEAFF
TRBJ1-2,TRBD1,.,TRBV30,TGTGCTGTCGAAGGGGGCGGCTACACCTTC,CAVEGGGYTF
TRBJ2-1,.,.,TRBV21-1,TGTGCCAGCAGCAAAGCCGTGTTCGGACAGAAACATTGTGGGGACCCCCCGAACAATGAGCAGTTCTTC,CASSKAVFGQKHCGDPPNNEQFF
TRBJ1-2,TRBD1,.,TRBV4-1,TGCGCCAGCAGCCAAGATTTGGGGGACAGGGCGACCTCGAGCTATGGCTACACCTTC,CASSQDLGDRATSSYGYTF
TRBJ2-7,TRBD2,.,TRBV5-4,TGTGCCAGCAGCCCCGGGACTAGCGGGAGATACGAGCAGTACTTC,CASSPGTSGRYEQYF
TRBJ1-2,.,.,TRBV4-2,TGTGCCAGCAGCCAAGATCTCACGGTTCTGGTCGGCTACACCTTC,CASSQDLTVLVGYTF
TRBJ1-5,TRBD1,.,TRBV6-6,TGTGCCAGCAATGGACAGGGCAATCAGCCCCAGCATTTT,CASNGQGNQPQHF
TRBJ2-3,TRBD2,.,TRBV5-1,TGCGCCAGCAGCCCGGGACTAGCGGGAGGGCGGGGGACAGATACGCAGTATTTT,CASSPGLAGGRGTDTQYF